This T cell receptor beta chain was profiled in a study of blood T cell repertoires in COVID-19. Overall study: Acute-phase and convalescent COVID-19 samples originated in the United States, Italy and Spain.

V was clipped by 0 bases and J by 3 bases, with 6 bases between them. The CDR3 totals 13 residues. Germline V CDR1 and CDR2: SGHTA, FQGNSA. Study processing details: It was from reference gene primer amplification that nucleated cell counts were estimated. Produced via immunoSEQ multiplex PCR; TCRdb's table is partial and in-frame only. V and J calls and clone size are copied from that table; D and trimming were computed from the DNA. The data contain around 52,000 clones, around 83% of them seen just once; the ten biggest clones take up about 5.2%. The V and J genes are TRBV7-2 and TRBJ2-7; no reliable D call. The material sequenced was peripheral blood. This TCR came from a human donor in a cohort sampled during active COVID-19. The CDR3 region has the DNA TGTGCCAGCAGCTTAGCTCCGGGCTACGAGCAGTACTTC. Amino acids: CASSLAPGYEQYF. The full variable domain, rest sourced from reference TRBV7-2 and TRBJ2-7, is GAGVSQSPSNKVTEKGKDVELRCDPISGHTALYWYRQSLGQGLEFLIYFQGNSAPDKSGLPSDRFSAERTGGSVSTLTIQRTQQEDSAVYLCASSLAPGYEQYFGPGTRLTVT.